This T cell receptor (beta chain) stems from a study of siplizumab effects on memory and regulatory T cells. Method: immunoSEQ multiplex PCR; TCRdb's copy keeps in-frame clones and lacks some. Of about 120,000 clones listed, 90% to 95% are singletons. Study outcomes and limitations: Treg origin accounted for an average of roughly 70% of mappable alloreactive CD4+ clones with siplizumab and roughly 25% in controls. About 75-95% of proliferating CD4+ or CD8+ clones had no assignable naive or memory phenotype.

Germline values: CDR1 LGHNA, CDR2 YNFKEQ. Trimming cost V 0 bases and J 1 base, with 9 bases left between them. The CDR3 covers 15 residues. This clone has a single count. Its antigen remains unidentified. Sequencing was performed on non-Treg CD4+ T cells sorted from blood. The chain carries TRBV4-2 and TRBJ2-5, with D perhaps TRBD2 (6 bases). This TCR derives from a human donor in good health. CDR3 region: CASSQDIGGQETQYF. The CDR3, as DNA: TGTGCCAGCAGCCAAGATATCGGGGGCCAAGAGACCCAGTACTTC.